This T cell receptor beta chain was observed in a study of identical twins. V gave up 4 bases and J gave up 9 bases, with 17 bases separating them. Germline CDR1 reads SGHTA; CDR2 reads FQGNSA. The CDR3 has 14 amino acids. This clonotype was seen only a few times. TCRdb analysed the 5' RACE reads with MiXCR anew, one entry per CDR3 protein. The table records 420,000 or so distinct CDR3 sequences, about 18% of them present only once. V is TRBV7-2 and J is TRBJ2-3; D possibly corresponds to TRBD1 (5 bases). The clonotype comes from a man aged 50 or older in good health. Sequenced: naive T cells sorted from blood. CDR3 in DNA: TGTGCCAGCAGCTCTGGACGAGTTGGGGCCACGCAGTATTTT. Encoded protein: CASSSGRVGATQYF.